This T cell receptor beta chain was found in a study of control samples from healthy donors and cancer patients. Data came from immunoSEQ multiplex PCR; TCRdb stores just in-frame clones and leaves some out. The sample contains 120,000 or so clones, around 90% of which appear only once. The V and J ends lost 4 bases and 6 bases respectively, with 24 bases between them. The CDR3 runs 17 residues. Per the germline V gene, CDR1 is SEHNR and CDR2 is FQNEAQ (reference sequence). V is TRBV7-9 and J is TRBJ1-2; perhaps TRBD1 as D (5 bases). Sequencing was carried out using blood. The sequence was obtained from a man aged 35-49 years in good health. The DNA of the CDR3 is TGTGCCAGCAGCTATTCGGGAAGAAAGCCGGGGGGTAATGGCTACACCTTC. This encodes CASSYSGRKPGGNGYTF.